This TCR beta chain was sequenced in a study of human T cells and chemical hapten exposure (dated by TCRdb to about 2021). In terms of the full investigation: Libraries were pooled for sequencing, and per-sample TCR yields varied mainly because of small differences in library volumes within the pool. The study tracked peripheral blood TCR repertoire changes in vivo during primary and secondary sensitization to the hapten diphenylcyclopropenone (DPC) in alopecia patients. Each blood RNA sample was used to sequence both TCR alpha and TCR beta chains. Study-level results and caveats: DPC sensitization did not change how many TCRs were above 1 in 1000 frequency, and no evidence was found of alterations in global repertoire structure. Repeated subsampling changed both the strength of the expansion versus patch-test correlation and the threshold at which the correlation became significant.

Reading the germline V gene (reference sequence) gives CDR1 SEHNR and CDR2 FQNEAQ. Including the terminal cysteine and phenylalanine, the CDR3 comprises 17 residues. The only DNA kept is the CDR3, 51 bases in frame from the first base. V is shortened by 2 bases, J by 3 bases, and the region joining them spans 19 bases. Per the publication, the time point label means: healthy volunteer bleed at 2 weeks. Total RNA was extracted from unfractionated whole blood that had been collected in Tempus Blood RNA tubes. Roughly five healthy volunteers acted as controls for TCR sequencing and had blood drawn at day 0, 2 weeks and 6 weeks. To prepare the library, RACE was applied. Sequenced using a NextSeq 500. During library preparation, unique molecular identifiers were attached to individual cDNA molecules so that TCRs could be counted quantitatively and reproducibly. The authors' pipeline ran thus. The median number of TCRs per sample was approximately 96,000, ranging from roughly 23,224 to 690,600. V, J and CDR3 annotation of the TCR reads was carried out using the Decombinator software suite. Every sample was subsampled to the same number of TCRs (28,000) for the PS versus PT1 abundance plots. TCRs were defined as expanded if absent before sensitization and observed at least eight times at the 2-week time point. The raw public reads went through TCRdb reprocessing: fastp at Q25, MiXCR clone calling, in-frame beta chains kept. Rows with a matching CDR3 protein are joined into one entry that keeps the most common DNA and genes. The authors' filters were not applied to this entry. This sample has around 31,000 distinct CDR3 sequences in its table, and 7.4% of those were observed once. The ten largest make up 9.9% of the sample.

This clonotype was seen a handful of times. It lacks a known antigen. The sample holds no much larger clone one base away, and base qualities are not on file. The clonotype was recovered from a human donor in good health. Some clones in this sample may be carry-over from other donors' samples. This sequence uses TRBV7-9 and TRBJ1-1, and the D gene may be TRBD1, 5 bases matching. What was sequenced was whole blood. The CDR3 reads CASSLSPPWGWDTEAFF. The DNA reads TGTGCCAGCAGCTTAAGTCCCCCGTGGGGCTGGGACACTGAAGCTTTCTTT. With the portions outside the CDR3 filled from the reference TRBV7-9 and TRBJ1-1 genes, the complete variable region becomes DTGVSQNPRHKITKRGQNVTFRCDPISEHNRLYWYRQTLGQGPEFLTYFQNEAQLEKSRLLSDRFSAERPKGSFSTLEIQRTEQGDSAMYLCASSLSPPWGWDTEAFFGQGTRLTVV.